This paragraph reports one T cell receptor beta chain. Per germline, CDR1 SEHNR and CDR2 FQNEAQ (reference sequence). The CDR3 length is 14 residues. Between the trimmed V and J ends, which lost 4 bases and 3 bases, there was a span of 9 bases. This sample was taken from a study of blood T cell repertoires in COVID-19. Study information: The United States, Italy and Spain supplied acute and convalescent COVID-19 samples. T cells, B-cell-depleted T cells, or PBMCs supplied cDNA or gDNA.

Study processing details: Estimation of nucleated cell counts was performed using reference gene primer amplification. Method: immunoSEQ multiplex PCR; TCRdb's copy keeps in-frame clones and lacks some. That table is the source of V, J and clone size, and D and trimming were worked out from the DNA. The data contain roughly 180,000 clones, 70% to 85% of them singletons. The sequenced material came from peripheral blood. The sequence came from a woman in her 30s with acute or convalescent COVID-19. This rearrangement joins TRBV7-9 to TRBJ1-4, with D possibly matching TRBD1 (5 bases). The CDR3 sequence: CASSYLQANEKLFF. In DNA form, the CDR3 reads TGTGCCAGCAGCTATCTACAGGCTAATGAAAAACTGTTTTTT. The full variable domain, with the rest looked up from reference TRBV7-9 and TRBJ1-4, is DTGVSQNPRHKITKRGQNVTFRCDPISEHNRLYWYRQTLGQGPEFLTYFQNEAQLEKSRLLSDRFSAERPKGSFSTLEIQRTEQGDSAMYLCASSYLQANEKLFFGSGTQLSVL.